Listed here are 20 T cell receptor beta chains from one sample, sequenced in a study of blood T cell repertoires in COVID-19. Profiled with immunoSEQ multiplex PCR; TCRdb holds only in-frame clones, not every one. The sample holds approximately 66,000 clones, about 87% seen once. Specimen: peripheral blood. These receptors all stem from a human donor with active COVID-19. The donor label of this sample is uncertain.

This clone was observed a single time. The chain couples TRBV6-5 to TRBJ1-2, with 8 bases fitting TRBD1. The CDR3 totals 16 residues. With V trimmed by 2 bases and J by 4 bases, 9 bases remained unmatched. Germline CDR1 reads MNHEY; CDR2 reads SVGAGI. The CDR3 here is CASSYLGQGALYGYTF. CDR3 DNA sequence: TGTGCCAGCAGTTACCTGGGTCAGGGGGCCCTCTATGGCTACACCTTC.

This CDR3 is CASRDKSGNYGYTF. CDR3 DNA: TGTGCCAGCAGAGACAAAAGTGGGAACTATGGCTACACCTTC. The J gene is TRBJ1-2, the V gene TRBV5-4, with D unresolved. The CDR3 contains 14 residues. In germline, CDR1 is SGHNT, CDR2 YYREEE (reference sequence). The V and J ends lost 5 bases and 2 bases respectively, with 13 bases between them.

The chain is built from TRBV7-9 and TRBJ2-2, with D possibly being TRBD2 (6 bases). This CDR3 contains 15 residues. Germline values: CDR1 SEHNR, CDR2 FQNEAQ (reference sequence). Trimming stripped 4 bases from V and 1 base from J, with 10 bases between. The CDR3 DNA sequence: TGTGCCAGCAGCTGGAGGGGACTGAACACCGGGGAGCTGTTTTTT. It yields the protein CASSWRGLNTGELFF.

The chain links TRBV30 to TRBJ1-5; D unresolved. The CDR3 is made up of 13 amino acids. Germline lookup yields CDR1 GTSNPN and CDR2 SVGIG (reference sequence). The V and J ends lost 1 base and 5 bases respectively, with 9 bases between them. CDR3 protein: CAWSGESHQPQHF. Written as DNA, the CDR3 is TGTGCCTGGAGTGGGGAGTCACATCAGCCCCAGCATTTT.

The rearrangement uses TRBV5-6 and TRBJ1-5; tentative D call: TRBD1 (6 bases). The CDR3 totals 19 residues. The V gene's germline CDR1 is SGHDT and CDR2 YYEEEE. With 0 bases removed from V and 1 base from J, the gap between germline ends came to 20 bases. This CDR3 reads CASSLAPRPQGASNQPQHF. CDR3 nucleotide sequence: TGTGCCAGCAGCTTGGCGCCACGGCCACAGGGAGCAAGCAATCAGCCCCAGCATTTT.

This clone was seen only once. The chain has TRBV7-2 and TRBJ2-7; 10 nucleotides agree with TRBD2. The CDR3 extends over 17 amino acids. V gave up 0 bases and J gave up 1 base; unmatched junction bases: 6. CDR1 SGHTA and CDR2 FQGNSA come from the germline V gene. CDR3 coding DNA: TGTGCCAGCAGCTTAGCCCCTAGCGGGAGAGGTTCCTACGAGCAGTACTTC. Its translation: CASSLAPSGRGSYEQYF.

The table lists this clone with a count of one. The rearrangement uses TRBV5-1 and TRBJ2-3, with D perhaps TRBD1 (5 bases). The germline V gene encodes CDR1 SGHRS and CDR2 YFSETQ. The CDR3 spans 15 residues. The V end was cut by 0 bases, the J end by 0 bases, with 8 bases between. The CDR3 DNA sequence: TGCGCCAGCAGCTTGGGACAGACTAGCACAGATACGCAGTATTTT. Translation gives CASSLGQTSTDTQYF.

The rearrangement joins TRBV13 to TRBJ2-4; TRBD1 agrees at 8 bases. CDR3 length equals 15 residues. Trimming cost V 6 bases and J 5 bases; bases outside gene matches: 9. CDR1 PRHDT and CDR2 FYEKMQ come from the germline V gene (reference sequence). The CDR3 DNA sequence: TGTGCCAGCAGAGCGCAGGGGGCGCTTGAAAACATTCAGTACTTC. Protein: CASRAQGALENIQYF.

The V gene is TRBV7-6, the J gene TRBJ1-6; perhaps TRBD1 as D (5 bases). This CDR3 has 15 amino acids. Per the germline V gene, CDR1 is SGHVS and CDR2 is FNYEAQ. V was trimmed by 7 bases and J by 9 bases, leaving 19 bases between them. The CDR3 loop is CASIKGPGYSSPLHF. The CDR3 nucleotides read TGTGCCAGCATCAAGGGGCCAGGGTACTCTTCACCCCTCCACTTT.

J is TRBJ1-1 and V is TRBV7-9; 10 nucleotides align to TRBD1. The CDR3 runs to 15 residues. V lost 5 bases and J lost 3; bases outside the gene matches: 6. CDR1 SEHNR and CDR2 FQNEAQ come from the germline V gene (reference sequence). The CDR3 loop is CASSRQGAADTEAFF. For the CDR3, the DNA is TGTGCCAGCAGCCGACAGGGGGCGGCGGACACTGAAGCTTTCTTT.

V is TRBV2 and J is TRBJ1-6, with D uncertain. V lost 4 bases and J 9 bases, leaving 7 bases between the germline ends. Germline V gives CDR1 SNHLY, CDR2 FYNNEI. This CDR3 is built from 12 residues. The CDR3 region has the DNA TGTGCCAGCAGTGTTCTAGGTTCACCCCTCCACTTT. Its translation is CASSVLGSPLHF.

This clone was detected once. The CDR3 DNA reads TGTGCCAGCAGTAGAAACAGGGGAGTAGCTTTCTTT. It is translated as CASSRNRGVAFF. V and J are TRBV6-5 and TRBJ1-1, with 7 nucleotides matching TRBD1. Germline CDR1 is MNHEY and CDR2 is SVGAGI. Germline trimming cut 5 bases from V and 10 bases from J; bases unmatched to any gene: 7. The CDR3 loop spans 12 amino acids.

The rearrangement links TRBV4-1 to TRBJ1-1, with D uncertain. The CDR3 is 13 amino acids. V was shortened by 0 bases and J by 12 bases, with 14 bases between the two germline ends. Germline-derived CDR1 and CDR2 are MGHRA and YSYEKL. The CDR3 nucleotides are TGCGCCAGCAGCCAAGATGGGCGGGGTACGACTTTCTTT. Protein: CASSQDGRGTTFF.

This clone was seen more than once but under ten times. V usage is TRBV30 and J usage is TRBJ1-2; TRBD1 aligns across 7 bases. V lost 8 bases to trimming and J lost 8 bases; unmatched junction nucleotides: 14. The CDR3 has 13 residues. CDR1 and CDR2 from the germline V gene are GTSNPN and SVGIG (reference sequence). The CDR3 DNA reads TGTGCCATACGCCAGGGCCCAGGGGGAGGCTACACCTTC. Translated: CAIRQGPGGGYTF.

V is TRBV19 and J is TRBJ2-1, with 8 bases that match TRBD2. V was clipped by 2 bases and J by 4 bases; unmatched bases: 4. Germline-derived CDR1 and CDR2 are LNHDA and SQIVND (reference sequence). The CDR3 runs 15 residues. The DNA of the CDR3 is TGTGCCAGTAGTATAATAGCGGGGAAATACAATGAGCAGTTCTTC. It specifies CASSIIAGKYNEQFF.

This clone was observed once. The chain joins TRBV9 to TRBJ2-7, with D possibly TRBD2 on 5 matching bases. V dropped 4 bases and J dropped 2 bases, with 13 bases sitting between them. Germline V gene data show CDR1 as SGDLS and CDR2 as YYNGEE. This CDR3 has 14 amino acids. CDR3 protein: CASSPRVATYEQYF. In DNA form, the CDR3 reads TGTGCCAGCAGCCCGAGGGTGGCTACCTACGAGCAGTACTTC.

The V and J genes are TRBV7-2 and TRBJ1-2; TRBD1 is a possible D gene (5 bases). The CDR3 totals 17 residues. Germline assignment: CDR1 SGHTA and CDR2 FQGNSA. Trimming left V 4 bases short and J 3 bases short, with 21 bases between. The CDR3 here is CASSSSPLDSDDYGYTF. For the CDR3, the DNA is TGTGCCAGCAGCTCCTCTCCACTTGACAGTGACGACTATGGCTACACCTTC.

This chain joins TRBV6-2 or TRBV6-3 and TRBJ2-3, with 10 bases identical to TRBD2. After removal of 2 bases from V and 1 base from J, the junction contained 3 bases not matched to a gene. This CDR3 spans 16 amino acids. CDR1 and CDR2 (germline): MNHEY, SVGEGT. CDR3 protein: CASSYLGTSGTDTQYF. CDR3 coding DNA: TGTGCCAGCAGTTACCTCGGGACTAGCGGCACAGATACGCAGTATTTT.

The chain combines TRBV7-6 with TRBJ1-1; D ambiguous. The length of the CDR3 is 14 residues. CDR1 and CDR2 from the germline V gene are SGHVS and FNYEAQ. Trimming left V 4 bases short and J 5 bases short, with 14 bases between. The CDR3 DNA is TGTGCCAGCAGCTCCATTCAGGCGCAGACTGAAGCTTTCTTT. Translated, it gives CASSSIQAQTEAFF.

DNA of the CDR3: TGTGCCAGCAGCTTAGGGGCTGGCAGTCAAGCTTTCTTT. Its protein product is CASSLGAGSQAFF. This chain connects TRBV7-8 to TRBJ1-1; D not resolved. Looked up from germline, CDR1 is SGHVS and CDR2 is FQNEAQ. V was shortened by 1 base and J by 9 bases, with 12 bases between the two germline ends. The CDR3 consists of 13 residues.